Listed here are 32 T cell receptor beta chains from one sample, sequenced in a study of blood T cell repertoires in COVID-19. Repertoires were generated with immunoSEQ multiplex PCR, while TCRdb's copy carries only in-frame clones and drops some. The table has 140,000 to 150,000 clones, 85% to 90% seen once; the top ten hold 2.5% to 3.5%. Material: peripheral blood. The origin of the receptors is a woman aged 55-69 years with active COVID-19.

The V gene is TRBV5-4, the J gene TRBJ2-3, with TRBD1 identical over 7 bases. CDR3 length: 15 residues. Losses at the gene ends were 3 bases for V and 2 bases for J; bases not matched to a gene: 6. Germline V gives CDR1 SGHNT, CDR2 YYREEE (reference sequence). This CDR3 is CASSSRQGPTDTQYF. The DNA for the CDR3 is TGTGCCAGCAGCTCCCGACAGGGCCCCACAGATACGCAGTATTTT.

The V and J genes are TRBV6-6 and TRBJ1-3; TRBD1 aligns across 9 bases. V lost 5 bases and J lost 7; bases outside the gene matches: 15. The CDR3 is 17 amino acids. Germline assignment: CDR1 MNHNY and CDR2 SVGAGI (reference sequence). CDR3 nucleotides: TGTGCCAGCAGTCTCCCCCGGGACAGGGTCAACAGGAACACCATATATTTT. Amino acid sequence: CASSLPRDRVNRNTIYF.

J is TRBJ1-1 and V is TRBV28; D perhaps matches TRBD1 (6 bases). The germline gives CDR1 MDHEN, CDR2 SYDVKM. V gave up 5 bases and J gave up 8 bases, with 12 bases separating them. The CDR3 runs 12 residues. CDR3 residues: CASSTRQVEAFF. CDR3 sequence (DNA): TGTGCCAGCAGTACCAGACAGGTAGAAGCTTTCTTT.

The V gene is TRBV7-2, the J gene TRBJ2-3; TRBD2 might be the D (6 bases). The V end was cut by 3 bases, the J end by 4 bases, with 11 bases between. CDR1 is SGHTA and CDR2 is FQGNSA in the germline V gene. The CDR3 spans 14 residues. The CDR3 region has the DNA TGTGCCAGCAGCTTGGGCGGGGCCGCAGATACGCAGTATTTT. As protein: CASSLGGAADTQYF.

The CDR3 nucleotides read TGTGCCAGCAGATCCGGGACTATTAGCACAGATACGCAGTATTTT. The encoded protein is CASRSGTISTDTQYF. The chain combines TRBV6-5 with TRBJ2-3; 7 bases agree with TRBD2. CDR3 length: 15 amino acids. With V trimmed by 6 bases and J by 0 bases, 6 bases remained unmatched. Per the germline V gene, CDR1 is MNHEY and CDR2 is SVGAGI.

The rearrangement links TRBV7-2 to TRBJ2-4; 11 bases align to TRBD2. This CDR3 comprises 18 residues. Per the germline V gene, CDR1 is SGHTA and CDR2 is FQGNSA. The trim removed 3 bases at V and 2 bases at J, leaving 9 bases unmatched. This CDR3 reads CASSFYPTSGGSKNIQYF. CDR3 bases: TGTGCCAGCAGCTTCTATCCAACTAGCGGGGGCTCCAAAAACATTCAGTACTTC.

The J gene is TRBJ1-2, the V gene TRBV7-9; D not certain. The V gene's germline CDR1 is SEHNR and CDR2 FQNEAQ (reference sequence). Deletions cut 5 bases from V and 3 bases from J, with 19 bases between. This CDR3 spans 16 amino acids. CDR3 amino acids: CASSLPGPLPHYGYTF. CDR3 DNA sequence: TGTGCCAGCAGCCTACCCGGTCCTTTACCGCACTATGGCTACACCTTC.

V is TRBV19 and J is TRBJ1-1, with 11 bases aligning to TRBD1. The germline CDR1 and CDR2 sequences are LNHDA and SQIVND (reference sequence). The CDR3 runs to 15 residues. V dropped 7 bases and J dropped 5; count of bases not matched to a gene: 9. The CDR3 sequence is CASTFRGTGGTEAFF. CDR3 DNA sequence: TGTGCCAGTACCTTTAGGGGGACAGGGGGTACTGAAGCTTTCTTT.

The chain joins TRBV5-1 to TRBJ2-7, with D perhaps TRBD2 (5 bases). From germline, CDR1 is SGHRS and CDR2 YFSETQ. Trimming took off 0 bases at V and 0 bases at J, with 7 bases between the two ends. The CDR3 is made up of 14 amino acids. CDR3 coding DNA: TGCGCCAGCAGCTTGGATGGGAGCTCCTACGAGCAGTACTTC. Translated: CASSLDGSSYEQYF.

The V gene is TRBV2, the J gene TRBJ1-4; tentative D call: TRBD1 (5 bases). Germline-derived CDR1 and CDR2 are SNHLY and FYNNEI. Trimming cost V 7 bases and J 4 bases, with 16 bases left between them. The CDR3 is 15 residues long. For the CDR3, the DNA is TGTGCCAGCACAGGGTTGGGATTGGGTAATGAAAAACTGTTTTTT. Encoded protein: CASTGLGLGNEKLFF.

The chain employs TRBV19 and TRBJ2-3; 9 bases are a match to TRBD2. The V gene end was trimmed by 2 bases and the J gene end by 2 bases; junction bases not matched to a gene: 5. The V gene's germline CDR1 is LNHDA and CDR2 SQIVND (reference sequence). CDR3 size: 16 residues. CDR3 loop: CASSIKAGGPTDTQYF. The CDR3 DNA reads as TGTGCCAGTAGTATAAAAGCGGGAGGCCCCACAGATACGCAGTATTTT.

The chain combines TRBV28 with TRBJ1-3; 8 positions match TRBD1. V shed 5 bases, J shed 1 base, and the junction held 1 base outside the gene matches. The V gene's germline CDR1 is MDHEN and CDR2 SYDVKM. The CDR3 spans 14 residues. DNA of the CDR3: TGTGCCAGCAGTCAGGGGGCTTCTGGAAACACCATATATTTT. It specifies CASSQGASGNTIYF. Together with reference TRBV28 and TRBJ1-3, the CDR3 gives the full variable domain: DVKVTQSSRYLVKRTGEKVFLECVQDMDHENMFWYRQDPGLGLRLIYFSYDVKMKEKGDIPEGYSVSREKKERFSLILESASTNQTSMYLCASSQGASGNTIYFGEGSWLTVV.

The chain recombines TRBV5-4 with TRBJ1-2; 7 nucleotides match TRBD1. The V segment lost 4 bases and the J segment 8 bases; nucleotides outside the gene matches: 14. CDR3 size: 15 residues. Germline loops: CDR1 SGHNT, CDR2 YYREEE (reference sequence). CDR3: CASSPQQTGLEGYTF. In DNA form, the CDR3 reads TGTGCCAGCAGCCCACAACAGACAGGGCTTGAAGGCTACACCTTC.

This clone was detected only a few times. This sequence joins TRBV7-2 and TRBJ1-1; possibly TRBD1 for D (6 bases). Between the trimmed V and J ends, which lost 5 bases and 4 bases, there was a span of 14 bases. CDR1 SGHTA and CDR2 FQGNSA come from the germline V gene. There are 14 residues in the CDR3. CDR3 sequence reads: CASSEQGGGTEAFF. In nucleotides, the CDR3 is TGTGCCAGCAGCGAGCAGGGAGGGGGCACTGAAGCTTTCTTT.

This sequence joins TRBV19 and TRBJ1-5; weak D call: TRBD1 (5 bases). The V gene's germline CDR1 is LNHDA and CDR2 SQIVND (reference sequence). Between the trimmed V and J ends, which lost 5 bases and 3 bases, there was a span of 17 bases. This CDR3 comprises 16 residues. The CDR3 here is CASSALEGHHNQPQHF. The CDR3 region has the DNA TGTGCCAGTAGTGCCTTGGAGGGGCACCACAATCAGCCCCAGCATTTT.

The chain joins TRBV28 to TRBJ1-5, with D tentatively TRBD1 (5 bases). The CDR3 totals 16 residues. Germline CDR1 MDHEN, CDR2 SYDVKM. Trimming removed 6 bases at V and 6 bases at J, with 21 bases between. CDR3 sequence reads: CASRGVTHPGPQPQHF. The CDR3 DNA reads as TGTGCCAGCAGAGGGGTGACACATCCCGGGCCTCAGCCCCAGCATTTT.

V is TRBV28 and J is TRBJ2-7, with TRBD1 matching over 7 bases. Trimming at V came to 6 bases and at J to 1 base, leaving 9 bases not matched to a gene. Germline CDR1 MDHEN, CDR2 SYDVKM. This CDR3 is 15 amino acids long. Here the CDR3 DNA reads TGTGCCAGCAGGCCCCGGGACAGCCCTTCCTACGAGCAGTACTTC. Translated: CASRPRDSPSYEQYF.

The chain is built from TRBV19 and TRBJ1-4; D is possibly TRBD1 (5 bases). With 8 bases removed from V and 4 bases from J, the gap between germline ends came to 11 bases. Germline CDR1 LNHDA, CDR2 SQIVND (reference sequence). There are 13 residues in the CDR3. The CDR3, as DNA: TGTGCCAGTTGCCCGGGGGGTAATGAAAAACTGTTTTTT. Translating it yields CASCPGGNEKLFF.

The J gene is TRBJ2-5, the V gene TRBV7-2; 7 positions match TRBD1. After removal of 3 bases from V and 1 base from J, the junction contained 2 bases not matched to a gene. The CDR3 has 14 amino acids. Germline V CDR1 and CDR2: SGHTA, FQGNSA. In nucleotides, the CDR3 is TGTGCCAGCAGCTTGACAGGGAGCCAAGAGACCCAGTACTTC. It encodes CASSLTGSQETQYF.

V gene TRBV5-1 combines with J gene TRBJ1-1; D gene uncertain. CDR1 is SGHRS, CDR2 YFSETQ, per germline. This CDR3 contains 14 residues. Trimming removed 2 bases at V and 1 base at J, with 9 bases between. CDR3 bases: TGCGCCAGCAGCTTTGAGACTCAGAACACTGAAGCTTTCTTT. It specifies CASSFETQNTEAFF. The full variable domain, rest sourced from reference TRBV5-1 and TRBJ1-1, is KAGVTQTPRYLIKTRGQQVTLSCSPISGHRSVSWYQQTPGQGLQFLFEYFSETQRNKGNFPGRFSGRQFSNSRSEMNVSTLELGDSALYLCASSFETQNTEAFFGQGTRLTVV.

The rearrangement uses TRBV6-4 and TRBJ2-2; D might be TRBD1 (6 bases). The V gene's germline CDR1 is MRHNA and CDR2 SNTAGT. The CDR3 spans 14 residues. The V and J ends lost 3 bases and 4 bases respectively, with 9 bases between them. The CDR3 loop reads CASSEQGSTGELFF. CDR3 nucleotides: TGTGCCAGCAGTGAACAGGGAAGCACCGGGGAGCTGTTTTTT.

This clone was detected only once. CDR3 nucleotide sequence: TGTGCCAGCAGCTTAAAGTCTAGCTCCTACAATGAGCAGTTCTTC. Translation: CASSLKSSSYNEQFF. The rearrangement joins TRBV7-3 to TRBJ2-1, with unresolved D. This CDR3 has 15 amino acids. Germline V gene data show CDR1 as SGHTA and CDR2 as FQGTGA. Trimming shortened V by 1 base and J by 0 bases, and 7 bases separated the two germline ends. Based on the CDR3 plus reference TRBV7-3 and TRBJ2-1, the full variable domain is GAGVSQTPSNKVTEKGKYVELRCDPISGHTALYWYRQSLGQGPEFLIYFQGTGAADDSGLPNDRFFAVRPEGSVSTLKIQRTERGDSAVYLCASSLKSSSYNEQFFGPGTRLTVL.

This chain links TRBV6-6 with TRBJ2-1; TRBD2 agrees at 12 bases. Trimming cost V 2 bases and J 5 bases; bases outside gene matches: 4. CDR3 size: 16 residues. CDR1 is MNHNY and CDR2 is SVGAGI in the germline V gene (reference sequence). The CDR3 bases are TGTGCCAGCAGTTACCCTCTAGCGGGAGGGAACAATGAGCAGTTCTTC. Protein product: CASSYPLAGGNNEQFF.

The CDR3 is CASSPAISTDTQYF. DNA of the CDR3: TGTGCCAGCTCACCGGCAATAAGCACAGATACGCAGTATTTT. The chain recombines TRBV18 with TRBJ2-3; D uncertain. Germline lookup yields CDR1 KGHSH and CDR2 LQKENI. V lost 3 bases and J 0 bases, leaving 7 bases between the germline ends. The CDR3 totals 14 residues.

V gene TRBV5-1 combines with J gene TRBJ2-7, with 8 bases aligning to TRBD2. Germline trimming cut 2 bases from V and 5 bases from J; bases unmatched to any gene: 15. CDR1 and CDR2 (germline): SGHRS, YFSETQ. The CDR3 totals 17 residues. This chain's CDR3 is CASSLGYLQREKDEQYF. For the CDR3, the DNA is TGCGCCAGCAGCTTAGGATATCTCCAGCGGGAGAAGGACGAGCAGTACTTC.

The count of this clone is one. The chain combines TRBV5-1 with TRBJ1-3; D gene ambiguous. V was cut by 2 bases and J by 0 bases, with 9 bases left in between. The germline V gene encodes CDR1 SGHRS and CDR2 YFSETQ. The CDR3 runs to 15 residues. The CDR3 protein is CASSFSTASGNTIYF. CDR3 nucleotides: TGCGCCAGCAGCTTCTCGACTGCCTCTGGAAACACCATATATTTT.

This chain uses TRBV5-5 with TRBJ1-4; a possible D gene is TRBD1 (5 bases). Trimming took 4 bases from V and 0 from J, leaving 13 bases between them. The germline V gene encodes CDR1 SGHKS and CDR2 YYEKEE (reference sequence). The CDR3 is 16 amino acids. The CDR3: CASSPPAGATNEKLFF. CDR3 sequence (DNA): TGTGCCAGCAGCCCCCCGGCGGGGGCAACTAATGAAAAACTGTTTTTT.

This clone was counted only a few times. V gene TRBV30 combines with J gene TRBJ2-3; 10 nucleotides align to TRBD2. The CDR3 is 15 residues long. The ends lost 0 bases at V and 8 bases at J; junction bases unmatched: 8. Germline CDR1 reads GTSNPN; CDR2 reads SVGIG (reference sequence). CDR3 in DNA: TGTGCCTGGAGTGTACAAGCGGGAGGGCCCGTTACGCAGTATTTT. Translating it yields CAWSVQAGGPVTQYF. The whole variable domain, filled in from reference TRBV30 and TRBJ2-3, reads SQTIHQWPATLVQPVGSPLSLECTVEGTSNPNLYWYRQAAGRGLQLLFYSVGIGQISSEVPQNLSASRPQDRQFILSSKKLLLSDSGFYLCAWSVQAGGPVTQYFGPGTRLTVL.

CDR3 amino acids: CASSLRSSYNEQFF. In DNA, the CDR3 is TGTGCCAGCAGCCTTAGGAGCTCCTACAATGAGCAGTTCTTC. The rearrangement links TRBV3-1 (or the pseudogene TRBV3-2) to TRBJ2-1; D unclear. Trimming took off 4 bases at V and 0 bases at J, with 7 bases between the two ends. From germline, CDR1 is LGHDT and CDR2 YNNKEL (reference sequence). CDR3 length equals 14 residues.

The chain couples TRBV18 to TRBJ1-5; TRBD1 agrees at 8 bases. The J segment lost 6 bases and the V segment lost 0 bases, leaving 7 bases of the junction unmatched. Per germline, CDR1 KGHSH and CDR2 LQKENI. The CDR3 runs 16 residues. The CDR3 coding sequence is TGTGCCAGCTCACCACCGGGCAGGGGGCCTAGTCAGCCCCAGCATTTT. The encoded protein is CASSPPGRGPSQPQHF.

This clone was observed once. This chain's CDR3 is CASSSGQGREQFF. CDR3 DNA sequence: TGTGCCAGCAGTTCGGGACAGGGTCGTGAGCAGTTCTTC. The chain carries TRBV6-2 or TRBV6-3 and TRBJ2-1; 9 nucleotides match TRBD1. CDR1 is MNHEY, CDR2 SVGEGT, per germline. The CDR3 length is 13 residues. Trimming cost V 4 bases and J 9 bases; bases outside gene matches: 4.

CDR3 nucleotide sequence: TGTGCCAGTAGCGATCGCGAGGCGCCTAACTCCTACGAGCAGTACTTC. It specifies CASSDREAPNSYEQYF. The chain joins TRBV19 to TRBJ2-7; D gene unclear. The CDR3 loop spans 16 amino acids. Germline-derived CDR1 and CDR2 are LNHDA and SQIVND (reference sequence). Trimming took off 6 bases at V and 0 bases at J, with 18 bases between the two ends.